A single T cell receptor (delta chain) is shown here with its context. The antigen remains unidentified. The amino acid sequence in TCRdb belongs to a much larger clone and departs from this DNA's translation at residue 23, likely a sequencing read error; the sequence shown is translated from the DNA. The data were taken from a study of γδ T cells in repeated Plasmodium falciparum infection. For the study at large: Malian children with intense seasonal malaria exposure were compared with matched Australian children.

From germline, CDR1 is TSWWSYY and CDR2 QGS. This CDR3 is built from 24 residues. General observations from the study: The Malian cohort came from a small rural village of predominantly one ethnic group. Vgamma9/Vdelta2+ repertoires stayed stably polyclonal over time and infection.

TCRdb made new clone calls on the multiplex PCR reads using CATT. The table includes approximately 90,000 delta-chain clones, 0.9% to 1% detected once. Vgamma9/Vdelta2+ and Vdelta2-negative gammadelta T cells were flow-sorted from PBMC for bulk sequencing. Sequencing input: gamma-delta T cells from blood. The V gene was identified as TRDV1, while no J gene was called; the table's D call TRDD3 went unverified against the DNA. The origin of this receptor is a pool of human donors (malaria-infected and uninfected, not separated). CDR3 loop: CALGGPGSVTTGALGESRFGKLTF. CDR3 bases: TGTGCTCTTGGGGGCCCTGGGAGTGTGACGACCGGGGCACTGGGGGAGAGTCGGTTCGGTAAACTCACCTTT.